This T cell receptor beta chain was sequenced during a study of vaccination effects on CD4 cells after COVID-19. Pools of viral peptides were used by the ViraFEST assay to expand antigen-specific CD4+ T cells ahead of sequencing. With 9 to 11 days of culture completed, CD4+ T cells were isolated. No vaccinee had earlier SARS-CoV-2 infection, and nucleocapsid antibodies were negative. Only in-frame clones appear in the TCRdb table, and some are missing; sequencing was by immunoSEQ multiplex PCR. The sample records under 65,000 clones, 65% to 90% being singletons. Worth noting for this clone: The antigen remains undetermined.

This TCR was sampled from a human donor who received a COVID-19 vaccine. The specimen comprised CD4+ T cells from PBMCs cultured with HCoV-229E spike peptides, sampled before COVID-19 vaccination.

DNA of the CDR3: TGTGCCAGCAGCGACGGCTCCTACGAGCAGTACGTC. The encoded protein is CASSDGSYEQYV. This chain uses TRBV28 with TRBJ2-7; D gene ambiguous. Germline V CDR1 and CDR2: MDHEN, SYDVKM. The CDR3 covers 12 residues. Trimming pared 6 bases from V and 0 bases from J, leaving 6 bases between.